A single sample gave rise to the 21 T cell receptor beta chains below, sequenced in a study of blood T cell repertoires in COVID-19. Profiling relied on immunoSEQ multiplex PCR, and the TCRdb table lists in-frame clones only, not all of them. The sample has roughly 150,000 clones, 65% to 80% seen once. Sequenced input: peripheral blood. All receptors derive from a man in his sixties with acute or convalescent COVID-19.

The rearrangement links TRBV27 to TRBJ2-7; D perhaps matches TRBD1 (6 bases). Between the trimmed V and J ends, which lost 6 bases and 0 bases, there was a span of 12 bases. The germline V gene has CDR1 MNHEY and CDR2 SMNVEV (reference sequence). This CDR3 contains 14 residues. The chain's CDR3 is CASSRTANSYEQYF. In nucleotides, the CDR3 is TGTGCCAGCAGCCGGACAGCCAACTCCTACGAGCAGTACTTC.

The chain uses TRBV4-1 and TRBJ2-1; no clear D. Germline CDR1 MGHRA, CDR2 YSYEKL. V shed 0 bases and J shed 2 bases, with 11 bases lying between them. The length of the CDR3 is 16 residues. The CDR3 here is CASSQEGGRTYNEQFF. The DNA of the CDR3 is TGCGCCAGCAGCCAAGAAGGTGGCAGGACCTACAATGAGCAGTTCTTC.

The chain couples TRBV7-3 to TRBJ2-6; 10 nucleotides align to TRBD1. The junction had 4 bases not matched to a gene; V was cut back by 2 bases and J by 0 bases. The CDR3 has 18 residues. Per the germline V gene, CDR1 is SGHTA and CDR2 is FQGTGA. The CDR3 DNA is TGTGCCAGCAGCTTATCCCGGACAGGGGGCTCTGGGGCCAACGTCCTGACTTTC. It encodes CASSLSRTGGSGANVLTF.

The V gene is TRBV6-5, the J gene TRBJ2-7, with 10 bases that match TRBD1. Unmatched junction bases numbered 8, after V lost 3 bases and J lost 6 bases. The CDR3 contains 15 residues. CDR1 is MNHEY, CDR2 SVGAGI, per germline. In nucleotides, the CDR3 is TGTGCCAGCAGTTATTCCGGGACAGGGGTAGGCGAGCAGTACTTC. It is translated as CASSYSGTGVGEQYF.

V and J are TRBV7-9 and TRBJ1-6, with 8 bases aligning to TRBD1. CDR3 length: 15 residues. Germline V gene data show CDR1 as SEHNR and CDR2 as FQNEAQ (reference sequence). After removal of 4 bases from V and 10 bases from J, the junction contained 9 bases not matched to a gene. CDR3 region: CASSSYRGTGSPLHF. CDR3 coding DNA: TGTGCCAGCAGCTCGTACAGGGGGACGGGGTCACCCCTCCACTTT.

This chain uses TRBV9 with TRBJ2-3; TRBD2 is a possible D gene (5 bases). This CDR3 spans 15 amino acids. Germline V gene data show CDR1 as SGDLS and CDR2 as YYNGEE. The V end was cut by 3 bases, the J end by 3 bases, with 14 bases between. CDR3 residues: CASSAGPWETDTQYF. The CDR3 region has the DNA TGTGCCAGCAGCGCGGGCCCCTGGGAGACAGATACGCAGTATTTT.

The rearrangement joins TRBV4-1 to TRBJ2-2, with D perhaps matching TRBD2 (6 bases). Germline loops: CDR1 MGHRA, CDR2 YSYEKL. The CDR3 is 17 residues long. V lost 0 bases and J 4 bases, leaving 15 bases between the germline ends. CDR3 protein: CASSQERMGTGTGELFF. DNA of the CDR3: TGCGCCAGCAGCCAAGAAAGGATGGGGACTGGCACCGGGGAGCTGTTTTTT.

The chain employs TRBV12-3 or TRBV12-4 and TRBJ1-1; D is undetermined. V lost 7 bases to trimming and J lost 4 bases, with 10 bases between them. The CDR3 contains 12 residues. The CDR3 DNA reads as TGTGCCAGCAAAGAAGGAGGCACTGAAGCTTTCTTT. Its translation is CASKEGGTEAFF.

V and J are TRBV6-5 and TRBJ2-7; 8 bases map to TRBD2. From germline, CDR1 is MNHEY and CDR2 SVGAGI. This CDR3 contains 14 residues. The V and J ends lost 3 bases and 0 bases, in that order; junction bases with no gene match: 1. The chain's CDR3 is CASSYSGDSYEQYF. The CDR3 DNA sequence: TGTGCCAGCAGTTATAGCGGGGACTCCTACGAGCAGTACTTC.

This clone was found once. This chain connects TRBV23-1 to TRBJ2-5; D is perhaps TRBD1 (5 bases). TRBV23-1 is marked as an open reading frame, function uncertain. The germline V and J ends were trimmed by 1 base and 5 bases, with 11 bases remaining between them. The CDR3 runs 14 residues. The CDR3 DNA sequence: TGCGCCAGCAGTCAATTTCAGGGCTACGAGACCCAGTACTTC. Protein product: CASSQFQGYETQYF.

The rearrangement links TRBV5-1 to TRBJ2-5; 11 nucleotides agree with TRBD2. The CDR3 has 17 residues. J was trimmed by 2 bases and V by 0 bases; bases with no gene match: 6. Germline V lookup: CDR1 SGHRS, CDR2 YFSETQ. CDR3 region: CASSLALAGGLQETQYF. CDR3 DNA sequence: TGCGCCAGCAGCTTGGCCCTAGCGGGGGGTCTACAAGAGACCCAGTACTTC.

The gene calls are TRBV5-4 and TRBJ2-1, with D perhaps TRBD2 (5 bases). This CDR3 has 12 residues. V was shortened by 4 bases and J by 6 bases, with 8 bases between the two germline ends. CDR1 and CDR2 from the germline V gene are SGHNT and YYREEE (reference sequence). CDR3 amino acids: CASSPGGNEQFF. The CDR3 DNA sequence: TGTGCCAGCAGCCCTGGAGGCAATGAGCAGTTCTTC.

The rearrangement joins TRBV19 to TRBJ2-7; 9 bases are a match to TRBD1. Germline CDR1 and CDR2: LNHDA and SQIVND (reference sequence). The CDR3 spans 15 residues. V dropped 0 bases and J dropped 1; count of bases not matched to a gene: 1. The CDR3: CASSIEGTGSYEQYF. In DNA form, the CDR3 reads TGTGCCAGTAGTATAGAGGGGACAGGGTCCTACGAGCAGTACTTC.

CDR3 sequence reads: CAWSFQGAGQPQHF. The CDR3 DNA is TGTGCCTGGAGTTTTCAGGGAGCGGGTCAGCCCCAGCATTTT. The chain recombines TRBV30 with TRBJ1-5, with D tentatively TRBD1 (5 bases). Germline values: CDR1 GTSNPN, CDR2 SVGIG (reference sequence). The CDR3 spans 14 residues. Trimming took 2 bases from V and 6 from J, leaving 14 bases between them.

V and J are TRBV9 and TRBJ2-2; 10 bases are shared with TRBD1. Germline V gene sequence: CDR1 SGDLS, CDR2 YYNGEE. This CDR3 has 17 residues. The V and J ends lost 3 bases and 0 bases, in that order; junction bases with no gene match: 5. The CDR3 nucleotides read TGTGCCAGCAGCGCTAGGACAGGGGGATCGAACACCGGGGAGCTGTTTTTT. Amino acids: CASSARTGGSNTGELFF. The full variable domain, completed using reference TRBV9 and TRBJ2-2, is DSGVTQTPKHLITATGQRVTLRCSPRSGDLSVYWYQQSLDQGLQFLIQYYNGEERAKGNILERFSAQQFPDLHSELNLSSLELGDSALYFCASSARTGGSNTGELFFGEGSRLTVL.

This clone was observed a handful of times. CDR3 in DNA: TGTGCCAGTAGTGCGGACAGGTCCCCTGGAAACACCATATATTTT. It codes for CASSADRSPGNTIYF. The chain is built from TRBV19 and TRBJ1-3; TRBD1 matches at 7 bases. With 5 bases clipped from V and 2 bases from J, the junction kept 6 bases outside the gene matches. CDR1 is LNHDA and CDR2 is SQIVND in the germline V gene (reference sequence). This CDR3 is built from 15 residues.

The V and J genes are TRBV5-1 and TRBJ2-7; 8 nucleotides agree with TRBD2. CDR1 is SGHRS, CDR2 YFSETQ, per germline. V was pared by 2 bases and J by 2 bases, with 3 bases of the junction left unmatched. CDR3 length equals 14 residues. DNA for the CDR3: TGCGCCAGCAGCTTTAGCGGGGAGGCCTACGAGCAGTACTTC. Translating it yields CASSFSGEAYEQYF.

V and J are TRBV5-1 and TRBJ1-4; D unclear. Trimming pared 7 bases from V and 0 bases from J, leaving 10 bases between. The CDR3 contains 14 residues. Germline CDR1 is SGHRS and CDR2 is YFSETQ. The chain's CDR3 is CASRQIATNEKLFF. CDR3 nucleotides: TGCGCCAGCCGCCAGATCGCAACTAATGAAAAACTGTTTTTT.

The chain carries TRBV9 and TRBJ2-7; 8 positions match TRBD2. This CDR3 is built from 13 residues. The germline gives CDR1 SGDLS, CDR2 YYNGEE. V was clipped by 3 bases and J by 4 bases; unmatched bases: 3. This CDR3 reads CASSAGGPYEQYF. The CDR3 region has the DNA TGTGCCAGCAGCGCGGGGGGGCCGTACGAGCAGTACTTC.

The gene calls are TRBV25-1 and TRBJ2-2, with D possibly being TRBD2 (5 bases). This CDR3 contains 14 residues. V gave up 5 bases and J gave up 1 base, with 8 bases separating them. Germline V gene data show CDR1 as MGHDK and CDR2 as SYGVNS. The DNA for the CDR3 is TGTGCCAGCAGTCAGAGGGTGAACACCGGGGAGCTGTTTTTT. Amino acid sequence: CASSQRVNTGELFF.

This clone was found a few times. This chain joins TRBV5-1 and TRBJ1-1; D is perhaps TRBD1 (5 bases). CDR1 and CDR2 from the germline V gene are SGHRS and YFSETQ. The CDR3 spans 13 residues. V lost 0 bases and J 9 bases, leaving 12 bases between the germline ends. CDR3 in amino acids: CASSLVMEGQAFF. The CDR3 DNA sequence: TGCGCCAGCAGCTTGGTGATGGAGGGGCAAGCTTTCTTT.